This T cell receptor beta chain emerged from a study of PD-L1 blockade in urothelial cancer. Study as a whole: In about 2014, patients got going on atezolizumab, taking 1,200 mg intravenously every 3 weeks. The analyses of blood took place 3 weeks (second dose) and 6 weeks after treatment start.

In the case of this clone: Antigen specificity is unknown.

The data were produced by immunoSEQ multiplex PCR, yet TCRdb's version contains in-frame clones alone and is incomplete. The sample holds around 120,000 clones; about 85% are singletons and the top ten take 2% to 3%. Trimming took off 6 bases at V and 4 bases at J, with 11 bases between the two ends. Germline V gene data show CDR1 as GTSNPN and CDR2 as SVGIG (reference sequence). CDR3 length: 12 amino acids. The study enrolled patients with locally advanced or metastatic urothelial carcinoma. Study observations and caveats: In blood sampled pretreatment, TCR clonality below the median predicted better survival.

This TCR was sampled from a man aged 50 to 60 with urothelial cancer. The chain has TRBV30 and TRBJ2-3; perhaps TRBD1 as D (5 bases). Sample: PBMCs, taken around atezolizumab (anti-PD-L1) treatment. As DNA, the CDR3 is TGTGCCTGCAGGGTGAGCGCAGATACGCAGTATTTT. It encodes CACRVSADTQYF.